A single sample is the source of the 29 T cell receptor beta chains below, sequenced in a study of breast tumors, draining lymph nodes, adjacent tissues. TCRdb passed the multiplex PCR reads through MiXCR, listing each CDR3 protein once. The repertoire includes around 19,000 distinct CDR3 sequences, more than 25% of them detected once, and 11% sits in the top ten. The sample consisted of breast tumor tissue. The receptors derive from a female donor with breast cancer. Some clones in this sample may be carry-over from other donors' samples.

In its sample, this clonotype was seen many times. The CDR3 DNA reads TGTGCCAGCACCTTCTCGGGCCGAAGGGACTATCAGCCCCAGCATTTT. As protein: CASTFSGRRDYQPQHF. The chain recombines TRBV5-5 with TRBJ1-5; D might be TRBD1 (5 bases). The V gene lost 6 bases and the J gene lost 5 bases, with 21 bases spanning the gap. The CDR3 is 16 amino acids. CDR1 is SGHKS and CDR2 is YYEKEE in the germline V gene (reference sequence).

The chain is built from TRBV7-9 and TRBJ1-2, with a possible D match to TRBD1 (5 bases). V was clipped by 2 bases and J by 2 bases, with 9 bases between them. The germline V gene encodes CDR1 SEHNR and CDR2 FQNEAQ (reference sequence). The CDR3 covers 14 residues. CDR3 DNA sequence: TGTGCCAGCAGCTTAAATAAGGGGAACTATGGCTACACCTTC. This gives the protein CASSLNKGNYGYTF.

This clonotype came up many times. The chain is built from TRBV4-2 and TRBJ2-2, with unresolved D. CDR1 LGHNA and CDR2 YNFKEQ come from the germline V gene. V lost 4 bases and J lost 5, with 17 bases in between. The CDR3 length is 16 residues. CDR3 DNA: TGTGCCAGCAGCCCCTTAAGGACCGAAGGGACCGGGGAGCTGTTTTTT. Protein: CASSPLRTEGTGELFF.

This clonotype was seen repeatedly, ten times or more. The V gene is TRBV5-1, the J gene TRBJ1-2, with 8 nucleotides matching TRBD1. Per germline, CDR1 SGHRS and CDR2 YFSETQ. There are 14 residues in the CDR3. The trim removed 1 base at V and 4 bases at J, leaving 3 bases unmatched. This CDR3 is CASSLRTGGYGYTF. In nucleotides, the CDR3 is TGCGCCAGCAGCTTGCGTACAGGGGGCTATGGCTACACCTTC.

This clonotype has ten or more counts. The chain joins TRBV20-1 to TRBJ2-5; D remains ambiguous. The CDR3 is made up of 10 amino acids. V was shortened by 5 bases and J by 0 bases, with 1 base between the two germline ends. Germline assignment: CDR1 DFQATT and CDR2 SNEGSKA (reference sequence). The CDR3 loop is CSAYQETQYF. CDR3 nucleotides: TGCAGTGCTTACCAAGAGACCCAGTACTTC.

The V gene is TRBV7-9, the J gene TRBJ2-7; D is perhaps TRBD2 (5 bases). Germline CDR1 and CDR2: SEHNR and FQNEAQ (reference sequence). There are 14 residues in the CDR3. V lost 7 bases and J 5 bases, leaving 18 bases between the germline ends. This CDR3 is CASNLTGNANEQYF. CDR3 DNA: TGTGCCAGCAACCTAACCGGGAACGCCAACGAGCAGTACTTC. Filled out from reference TRBV7-9 and TRBJ2-7, the complete variable domain reads DTGVSQNPRHKITKRGQNVTFRCDPISEHNRLYWYRQTLGQGPEFLTYFQNEAQLEKSRLLSDRFSAERPKGSFSTLEIQRTEQGDSAMYLCASNLTGNANEQYFGPGTRLTVT.

The chain employs TRBV4-2 and TRBJ1-5; TRBD1 agrees at 11 bases. The V gene end was trimmed by 3 bases and the J gene end by 6 bases; junction bases not matched to a gene: 10. The CDR3 is made up of 17 amino acids. Germline V gene lookup returns CDR1 LGHNA and CDR2 YNFKEQ. CDR3 nucleotide sequence: TGTGCCAGCAGCCAGACGGACAGGGGGCAAGGTATTCAGCCCCAGCATTTT. Protein product: CASSQTDRGQGIQPQHF.

This clonotype was recorded many times. The V and J genes are TRBV7-8 and TRBJ1-6, with 9 positions matching TRBD1. The V segment lost 6 bases and the J segment 6 bases; nucleotides outside the gene matches: 9. The length of the CDR3 is 16 residues. Per germline, CDR1 SGHVS and CDR2 FQNEAQ. CDR3 DNA sequence: TGTGCCAGCAGTCGAAGCCGGGACAGGGCTAATTCACCCCTCCACTTT. This gives the protein CASSRSRDRANSPLHF.

This clonotype was counted at least ten times. CDR3 loop: CASSFRQGGTGELFF. The CDR3 DNA reads TGTGCCAGCAGTTTTAGACAGGGGGGGACCGGGGAGCTGTTTTTT. The rearrangement uses TRBV12-3 or TRBV12-4 and TRBJ2-2; 9 bases align to TRBD1. V lost 3 bases to trimming and J lost 5 bases; unmatched junction nucleotides: 4. The CDR3 is made up of 15 amino acids.

By share, this clonotype ranks as medium-sized (0.01 to 0.1%). The chain employs TRBV12-3 or TRBV12-4 and TRBJ2-5; tentative D call: TRBD1 (6 bases). V was trimmed by 5 bases and J by 4 bases, leaving 11 bases between them. The CDR3 length is 13 residues. This CDR3 reads CASSEQGRETQYF. Written as DNA, the CDR3 is TGTGCCAGCAGTGAACAGGGACGAGAGACCCAGTACTTC.

In this sample, this clonotype turned up many times. The chain uses TRBV12-3 or TRBV12-4 and TRBJ2-5; D could derive from TRBD1 or TRBD2 (7 bases each). The CDR3 extends over 16 amino acids. V shed 7 bases and J shed 1 base, with 19 bases lying between them. DNA of the CDR3: TGTGCCAGCATTCACAGGGGAAGCGGGATCCAAGAGACCCAGTACTTC. This codes for CASIHRGSGIQETQYF.

This clonotype was recorded many times. This chain uses TRBV19 with TRBJ2-1; no firm D call. This CDR3 contains 14 residues. The V gene lost 6 bases and the J gene lost 8 bases, with 17 bases spanning the gap. CDR1 is LNHDA and CDR2 is SQIVND in the germline V gene (reference sequence). The CDR3 bases are TGTGCCAGTAGGCCTCCGGACCTTGGCGATGAGCAGTTCTTC. Its translation: CASRPPDLGDEQFF.

The table lists this clonotype with many counts. This chain connects TRBV25-1 to TRBJ2-5; D might be TRBD1 (6 bases). The CDR3 is 14 amino acids. CDR1 and CDR2 from the germline V gene are MGHDK and SYGVNS. Trimming left V 7 bases short and J 5 bases short, with 17 bases between. For the CDR3, the DNA is TGTGCCAGCACACCCCTACAGGGTCGGGAGACCCAGTACTTC. Amino acids: CASTPLQGRETQYF.

This clonotype was counted ten times or more. CDR3 region: CASSYGGRHGGYTF. CDR3 nucleotide sequence: TGTGCCAGCAGTTACGGGGGGCGGCACGGTGGCTACACCTTC. This chain uses TRBV6-2 or TRBV6-3 with TRBJ1-2; a possible D gene is TRBD1 (6 bases). V was cut by 2 bases and J by 7 bases, with 14 bases left in between. Germline V gene sequence: CDR1 MNHEY, CDR2 SVGEGT. CDR3 length equals 14 residues.

There are many counts of this clonotype. The chain carries TRBV20-1 and TRBJ2-7; D is ambiguous. The CDR3 loop spans 13 amino acids. Between the trimmed V and J ends, which lost 6 bases and 13 bases, there was a span of 25 bases. Per the germline V gene, CDR1 is DFQATT and CDR2 is SNEGSKA (reference sequence). CDR3 residues: CSASSESYTSSYF. The CDR3 DNA reads TGCAGTGCCTCCAGCGAGAGCTATACGAGCAGTTACTTC.

Notes on this clonotype: A much larger clone is a single base away; this may be a read error. V and J are TRBV29-1 and TRBJ2-1; either TRBD1 or TRBD2 may fit D (5 bases each). CDR3 size: 14 residues. CDR1 and CDR2 from the germline V gene are SQVTM and ANQGSEA. This chain's CDR3 is CGVAVVGAVNEQFF. In nucleotides, the CDR3 is TGCGGCGTTGCGGTCGTCGGGGCCGTCAATGAGCAGTTCTTC.

Only a few counts were recorded for this clonotype. The chain recombines TRBV27 with TRBJ2-3; 14 bases map to TRBD2. Trimming removed 4 bases from V and 4 bases from J; junction bases left unmatched: 10. Per germline, CDR1 MNHEY and CDR2 SMNVEV (reference sequence). This CDR3 region has 18 residues. The CDR3 DNA sequence: TGTGCCAGCAGTTCCCCCGGGACTAGCGGGAGTAAGGCAGATACGCAGTATTTT. Translation: CASSSPGTSGSKADTQYF.

This clonotype was recorded at least ten times. V is TRBV6-4 and J is TRBJ2-7; D may correspond to TRBD1 or TRBD2 (5 bases each). Per germline, CDR1 MRHNA and CDR2 SNTAGT. The V gene lost 3 bases and the J gene lost 5 bases, with 17 bases spanning the gap. The CDR3 has 15 residues. CDR3 nucleotide sequence: TGTGCCAGCAGTGAACGTGGGGACGGGGCCGACGAGCAGTACTTC. Its protein is CASSERGDGADEQYF.

The chain employs TRBV7-3 and TRBJ2-7; the D is unclear. CDR1 is SGHTA, CDR2 FQGTGA, per germline. This CDR3 is 12 amino acids long. The V end lost 5 bases, the J end lost 2 bases, and 7 bases lay between the germline ends. The CDR3 loop is CASSTGPYEQYF. In nucleotides, the CDR3 is TGTGCCAGCAGCACCGGACCCTACGAGCAGTACTTC.

This clonotype showed up many times. The genes are TRBV6-6 and TRBJ2-1; D possibly corresponds to TRBD2 (5 bases). CDR1 and CDR2 (germline): MNHNY, SVGAGI (reference sequence). This CDR3 contains 16 residues. Trimming took 2 bases from V and 2 from J, leaving 13 bases between them. CDR3 protein: CASSYVGAYTYNEQFF. The CDR3 bases are TGTGCCAGCAGTTACGTGGGAGCGTATACCTACAATGAGCAGTTCTTC.

This clonotype came up many times. The chain joins TRBV5-6 to TRBJ2-5; perhaps TRBD2 as D (6 bases). Per the germline V gene, CDR1 is SGHDT and CDR2 is YYEEEE. The V end was cut by 3 bases, the J end by 2 bases, with 11 bases between. The length of the CDR3 is 14 residues. DNA for the CDR3: TGTGCCAGCAGCTGGAGGGCCCCACAAGAGACCCAGTACTTC. Translation: CASSWRAPQETQYF.

In this sample, this clonotype turned up many times. The V call is TRBV20-1, the J call TRBJ1-2; D remains ambiguous. The germline V and J ends were trimmed by 8 bases and 1 base, with 11 bases remaining between them. The CDR3 runs 12 residues. Germline V gene data show CDR1 as DFQATT and CDR2 as SNEGSKA (reference sequence). This chain's CDR3 is CSPPPLNYGYTF. The CDR3 DNA follows: TGCAGTCCGCCCCCTCTTAACTATGGCTACACCTTC.

This clonotype was seen at least ten times. The chain is built from TRBV27 and TRBJ1-6, with D possibly TRBD1 on 6 matching bases. Deletions cut 0 bases from V and 8 bases from J, with 11 bases between. The V gene's germline CDR1 is MNHEY and CDR2 SMNVEV (reference sequence). CDR3 length: 15 residues. The CDR3 nucleotides are TGTGCCAGCAGTTTATCGGCAGGGGTGGATTCACCCCTCCACTTT. This encodes CASSLSAGVDSPLHF.

This clonotype was counted many times. The rearrangement joins TRBV28 to TRBJ1-2; TRBD1 matches at 7 bases. Germline values: CDR1 MDHEN, CDR2 SYDVKM. V shed 6 bases and J 2 bases; nucleotides not matched to a gene: 3. The CDR3 contains 13 residues. CDR3 in DNA: TGTGCCAGCAGGCGACAGGGAAACTATGGCTACACCTTC. Amino acids: CASRRQGNYGYTF.

This clonotype has ten or more counts. The chain recombines TRBV18 with TRBJ2-5, with 7 bases matching TRBD2. V dropped 3 bases and J dropped 3; count of bases not matched to a gene: 7. CDR3 size: 15 residues. Germline V gene data show CDR1 as KGHSH and CDR2 as LQKENI. CDR3 bases: TGTGCCAGCTCACCGGGACTACCGTACGAAGAGACCCAGTACTTC. This translates into CASSPGLPYEETQYF.

The J gene is TRBJ2-1, the V gene TRBV19, with TRBD2 matching 8 bases. The CDR3 loop spans 17 amino acids. Per the germline V gene, CDR1 is LNHDA and CDR2 is SQIVND (reference sequence). V was pared by 4 bases and J by 6 bases, with 14 bases of the junction left unmatched. CDR3 nucleotide sequence: TGTGCCAGTAGTACTCGGGGGGGGGGTCCTTCCCCCAATGAGCAGTTCTTC. It yields the protein CASSTRGGGPSPNEQFF.

The J gene is TRBJ1-1, the V gene TRBV7-2, with TRBD1 matching over 7 bases. There are 17 residues in the CDR3. Germline V gene lookup returns CDR1 SGHTA and CDR2 FQGNSA. The trim removed 5 bases at V and 2 bases at J, leaving 14 bases unmatched. The CDR3 reads CASSPSGQVAHNTEAFF. The CDR3 nucleotides read TGTGCCAGCAGCCCCTCCGGACAGGTCGCTCACAACACTGAAGCTTTCTTT.

This clonotype was detected many times. The chain combines TRBV20-1 with TRBJ2-7; D gene ambiguous. Germline values: CDR1 DFQATT, CDR2 SNEGSKA (reference sequence). This CDR3 comprises 16 residues. V was cut by 2 bases and J by 0 bases, with 17 bases left in between. CDR3 residues: CSARNPDLTFSYEQYF. The CDR3 nucleotides read TGCAGTGCTAGAAACCCGGACCTAACTTTCTCCTACGAGCAGTACTTC.

This sequence joins TRBV7-2 and TRBJ2-3, with 7 positions matching TRBD2. Germline lookup yields CDR1 SGHTA and CDR2 FQGNSA. V trimming: 5 bases; J trimming: 1 base; junction bases outside the gene matches: 9. The CDR3 runs 16 residues. This CDR3 reads CASSLRGLGGTDTQYF. In DNA form, the CDR3 reads TGTGCCAGCAGCCTCCGAGGACTAGGGGGCACAGATACGCAGTATTTT.